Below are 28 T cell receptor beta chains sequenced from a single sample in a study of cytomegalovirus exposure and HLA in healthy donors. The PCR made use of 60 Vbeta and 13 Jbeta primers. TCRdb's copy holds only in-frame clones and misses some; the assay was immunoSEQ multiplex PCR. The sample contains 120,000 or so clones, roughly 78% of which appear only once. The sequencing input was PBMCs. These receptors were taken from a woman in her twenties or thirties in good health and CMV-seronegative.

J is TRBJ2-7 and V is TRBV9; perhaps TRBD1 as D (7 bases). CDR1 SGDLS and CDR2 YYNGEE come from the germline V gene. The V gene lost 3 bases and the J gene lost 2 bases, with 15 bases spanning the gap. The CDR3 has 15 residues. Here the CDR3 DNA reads TGTGCCAGCAGCGCCGCCGCGGGACAGACCTACGAGCAGTACTTC. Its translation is CASSAAAGQTYEQYF.

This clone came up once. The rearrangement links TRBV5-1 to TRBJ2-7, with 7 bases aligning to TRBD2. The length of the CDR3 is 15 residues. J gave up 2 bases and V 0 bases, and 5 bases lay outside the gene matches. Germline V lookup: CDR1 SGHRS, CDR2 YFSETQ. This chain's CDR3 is CASSLAGGDTYEQYF. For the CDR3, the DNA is TGCGCCAGCAGCTTGGCGGGGGGAGACACCTACGAGCAGTACTTC.

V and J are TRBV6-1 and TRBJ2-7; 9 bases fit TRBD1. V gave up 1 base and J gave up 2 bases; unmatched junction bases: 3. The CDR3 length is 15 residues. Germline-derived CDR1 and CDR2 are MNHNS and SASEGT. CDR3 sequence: CASSEVTGGPYEQYF. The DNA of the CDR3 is TGTGCCAGCAGTGAAGTTACAGGGGGCCCCTACGAGCAGTACTTC.

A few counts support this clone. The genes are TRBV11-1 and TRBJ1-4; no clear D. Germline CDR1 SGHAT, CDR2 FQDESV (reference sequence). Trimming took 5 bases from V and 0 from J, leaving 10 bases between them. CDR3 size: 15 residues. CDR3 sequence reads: CASSRGTATNEKLFF. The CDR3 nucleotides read TGTGCCAGCAGCCGAGGTACTGCAACTAATGAAAAACTGTTTTTT.

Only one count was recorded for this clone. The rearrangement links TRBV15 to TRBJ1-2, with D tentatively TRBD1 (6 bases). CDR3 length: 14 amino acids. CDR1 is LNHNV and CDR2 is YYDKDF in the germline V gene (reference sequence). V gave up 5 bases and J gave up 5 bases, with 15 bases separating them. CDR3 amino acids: CATSPWVGAYGYTF. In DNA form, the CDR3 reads TGTGCCACCAGCCCCTGGGTGGGGGCTTATGGCTACACCTTC.

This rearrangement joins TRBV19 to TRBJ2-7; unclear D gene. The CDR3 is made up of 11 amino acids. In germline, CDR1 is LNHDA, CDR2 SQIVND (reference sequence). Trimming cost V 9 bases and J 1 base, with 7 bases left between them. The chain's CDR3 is CASADSYEQYF. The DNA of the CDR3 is TGTGCCAGCGCGGATTCCTACGAGCAGTACTTC.

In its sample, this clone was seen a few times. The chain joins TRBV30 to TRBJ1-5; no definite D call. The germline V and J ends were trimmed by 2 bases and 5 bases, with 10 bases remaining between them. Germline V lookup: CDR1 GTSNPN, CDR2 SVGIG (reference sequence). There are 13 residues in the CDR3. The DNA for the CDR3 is TGTGCCTGGAGTTTGGCAGAAGATCAGCCCCAGCATTTT. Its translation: CAWSLAEDQPQHF.

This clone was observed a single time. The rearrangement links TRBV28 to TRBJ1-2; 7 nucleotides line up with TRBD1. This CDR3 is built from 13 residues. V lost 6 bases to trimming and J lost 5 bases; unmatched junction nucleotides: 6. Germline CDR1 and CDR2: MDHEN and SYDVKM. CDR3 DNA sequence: TGTGCCAGCAGGGTGACAGGGACGTATGGCTACACCTTC. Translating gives CASRVTGTYGYTF.

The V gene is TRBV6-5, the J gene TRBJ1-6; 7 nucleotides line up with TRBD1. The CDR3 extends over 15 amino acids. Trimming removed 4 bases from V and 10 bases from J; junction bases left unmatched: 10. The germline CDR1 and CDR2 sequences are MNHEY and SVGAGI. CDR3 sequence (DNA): TGTGCCAGCAGTTTATGGACAGGCTACTCCTCACCCCTCCACTTT. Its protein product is CASSLWTGYSSPLHF.

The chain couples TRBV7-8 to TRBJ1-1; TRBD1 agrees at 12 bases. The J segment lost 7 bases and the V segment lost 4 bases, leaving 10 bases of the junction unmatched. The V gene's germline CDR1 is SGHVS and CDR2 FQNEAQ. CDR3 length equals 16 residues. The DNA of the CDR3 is TGTGCCAGCAGCTACGGGACAGGGGGCAGTAGGGGTGAAGCTTTCTTT. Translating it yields CASSYGTGGSRGEAFF.

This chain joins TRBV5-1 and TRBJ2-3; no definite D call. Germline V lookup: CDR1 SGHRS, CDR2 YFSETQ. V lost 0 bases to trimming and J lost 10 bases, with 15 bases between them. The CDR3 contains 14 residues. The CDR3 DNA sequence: TGCGCCAGCAGCTTGGGTGACACCCTATTGTCGCAGTATTTT. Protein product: CASSLGDTLLSQYF.

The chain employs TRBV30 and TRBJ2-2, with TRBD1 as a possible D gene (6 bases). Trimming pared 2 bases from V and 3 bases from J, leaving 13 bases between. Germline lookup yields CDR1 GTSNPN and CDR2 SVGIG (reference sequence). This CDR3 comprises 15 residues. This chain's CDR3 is CAWSSPTGYTGELFF. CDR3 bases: TGTGCCTGGAGTTCCCCGACAGGATACACCGGGGAGCTGTTTTTT.

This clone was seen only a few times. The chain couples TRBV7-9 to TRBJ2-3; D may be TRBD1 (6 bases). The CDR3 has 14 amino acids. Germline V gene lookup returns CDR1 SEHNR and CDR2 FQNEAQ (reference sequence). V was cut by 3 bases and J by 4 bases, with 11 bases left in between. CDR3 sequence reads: CASSFGQQADTQYF. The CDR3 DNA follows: TGTGCCAGCAGCTTCGGACAGCAAGCAGATACGCAGTATTTT.

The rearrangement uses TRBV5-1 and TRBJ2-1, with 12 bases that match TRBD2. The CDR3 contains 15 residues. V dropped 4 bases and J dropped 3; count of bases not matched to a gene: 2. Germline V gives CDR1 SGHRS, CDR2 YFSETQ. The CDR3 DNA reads TGCGCCAGCAGCCGGGGACTAGCGGGCTACAATGAGCAGTTCTTC. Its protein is CASSRGLAGYNEQFF.

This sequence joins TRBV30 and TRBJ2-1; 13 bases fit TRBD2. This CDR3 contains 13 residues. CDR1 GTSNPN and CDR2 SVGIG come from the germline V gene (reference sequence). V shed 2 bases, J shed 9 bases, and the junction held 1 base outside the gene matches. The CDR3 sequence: CAWSRTSGSEQFF. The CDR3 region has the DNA TGTGCCTGGAGTCGGACTAGCGGGAGTGAGCAGTTCTTC. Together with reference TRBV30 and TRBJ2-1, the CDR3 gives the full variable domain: SQTIHQWPATLVQPVGSPLSLECTVEGTSNPNLYWYRQAAGRGLQLLFYSVGIGQISSEVPQNLSASRPQDRQFILSSKKLLLSDSGFYLCAWSRTSGSEQFFGPGTRLTVL.

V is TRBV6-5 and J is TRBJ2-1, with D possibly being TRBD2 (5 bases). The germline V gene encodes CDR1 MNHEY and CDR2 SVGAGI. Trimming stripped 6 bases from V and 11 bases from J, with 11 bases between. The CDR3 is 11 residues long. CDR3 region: CASRDSEQQFF. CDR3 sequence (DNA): TGTGCCAGCAGGGATAGCGAACAGCAGTTCTTC.

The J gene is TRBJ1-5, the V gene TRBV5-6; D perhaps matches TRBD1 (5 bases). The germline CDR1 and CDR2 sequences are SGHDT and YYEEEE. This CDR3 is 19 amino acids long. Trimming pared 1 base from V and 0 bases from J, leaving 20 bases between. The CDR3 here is CASSLRGLGSANSNQPQHF. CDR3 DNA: TGTGCCAGCAGCTTGAGGGGCCTTGGCAGCGCCAATAGCAATCAGCCCCAGCATTTT.

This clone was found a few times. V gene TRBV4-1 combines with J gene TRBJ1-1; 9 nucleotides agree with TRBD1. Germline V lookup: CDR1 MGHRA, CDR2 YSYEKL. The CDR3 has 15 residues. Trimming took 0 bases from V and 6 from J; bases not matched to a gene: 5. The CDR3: CASSQEGQGSAEAFF. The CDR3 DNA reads TGCGCCAGCAGCCAAGAAGGACAGGGGAGTGCTGAAGCTTTCTTT.

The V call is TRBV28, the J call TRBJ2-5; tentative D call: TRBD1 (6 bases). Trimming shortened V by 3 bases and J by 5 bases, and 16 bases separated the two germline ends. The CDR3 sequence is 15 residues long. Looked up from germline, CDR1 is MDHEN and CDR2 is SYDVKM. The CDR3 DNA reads TGTGCCAGCAGTTTGCAGGGGCGTCTTCAGGAGACCCAGTACTTC. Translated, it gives CASSLQGRLQETQYF.

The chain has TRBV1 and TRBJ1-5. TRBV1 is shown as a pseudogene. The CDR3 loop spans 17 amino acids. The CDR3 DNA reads TGCACCAGCAGCCAGGACACCGCGGGACCGTACAATCAGCCCCAGCATTTT. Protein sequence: CTSSQDTAGPYNQPQHF.

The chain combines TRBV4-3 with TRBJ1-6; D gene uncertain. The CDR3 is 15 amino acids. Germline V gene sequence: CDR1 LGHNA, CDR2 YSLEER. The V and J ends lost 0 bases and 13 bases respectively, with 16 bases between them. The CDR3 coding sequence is TGCGCCAGCAGCCAAGATCGGTCACCGCGAAACCCCCTCCACTTT. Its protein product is CASSQDRSPRNPLHF.

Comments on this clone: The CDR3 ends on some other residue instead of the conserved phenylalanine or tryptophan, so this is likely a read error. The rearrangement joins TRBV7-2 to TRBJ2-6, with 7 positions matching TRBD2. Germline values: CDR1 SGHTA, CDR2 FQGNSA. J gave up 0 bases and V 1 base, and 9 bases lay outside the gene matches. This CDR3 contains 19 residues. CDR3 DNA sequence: TGTGCCAGCAGCTTAGAATCTGGCGGGAGAGGCTCTGGGGCCAACGTCCTGACTGTC. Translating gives CASSLESGGRGSGANVLTV.

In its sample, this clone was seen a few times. The CDR3 region has the DNA TGCGCCAGCAGCCGACTGGCCGGGACAGAGAGCTCCTACGAGCAGTACTTC. As protein: CASSRLAGTESSYEQYF. This sequence joins TRBV5-1 and TRBJ2-7; 7 positions match TRBD1. The CDR3 is made up of 17 amino acids. The trim removed 4 bases at V and 0 bases at J, leaving 13 bases unmatched. CDR1 and CDR2 from the germline V gene are SGHRS and YFSETQ.

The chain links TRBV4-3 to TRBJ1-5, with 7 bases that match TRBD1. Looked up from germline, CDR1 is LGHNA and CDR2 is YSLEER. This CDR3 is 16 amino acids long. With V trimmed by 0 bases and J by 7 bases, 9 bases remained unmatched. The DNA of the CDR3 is TGCGCCAGCAGCCAAGATTTTAGGGACAGTGGCCAGCCCCAGCATTTT. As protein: CASSQDFRDSGQPQHF.

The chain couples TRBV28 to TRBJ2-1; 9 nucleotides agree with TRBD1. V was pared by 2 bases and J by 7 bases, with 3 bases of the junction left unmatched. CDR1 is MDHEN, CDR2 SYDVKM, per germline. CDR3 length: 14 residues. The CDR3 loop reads CASSLGTGLNEQFF. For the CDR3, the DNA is TGTGCCAGCAGTTTAGGGACAGGGCTGAATGAGCAGTTCTTC.

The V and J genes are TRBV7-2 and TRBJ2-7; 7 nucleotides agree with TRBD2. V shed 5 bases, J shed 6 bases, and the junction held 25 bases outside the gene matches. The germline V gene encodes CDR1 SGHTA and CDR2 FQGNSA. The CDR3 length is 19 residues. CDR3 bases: TGTGCCAGCAGCCTAACCCCACGAAATATAGCGGGTATTTTAGTCGAGCAGTACTTC. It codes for CASSLTPRNIAGILVEQYF.

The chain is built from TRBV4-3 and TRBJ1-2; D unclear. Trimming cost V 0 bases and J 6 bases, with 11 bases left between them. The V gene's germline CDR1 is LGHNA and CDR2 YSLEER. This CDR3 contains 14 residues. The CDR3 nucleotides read TGCGCCAGCAGCCAAGATCGTGGGCAGAATGGCTACACCTTC. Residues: CASSQDRGQNGYTF.

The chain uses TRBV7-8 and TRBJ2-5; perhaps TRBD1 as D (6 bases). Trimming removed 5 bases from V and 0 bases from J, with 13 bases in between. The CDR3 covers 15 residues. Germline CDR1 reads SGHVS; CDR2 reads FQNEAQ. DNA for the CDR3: TGTGCCAGCAGCCACAACCGGGACAACCAAGAGACCCAGTACTTC. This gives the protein CASSHNRDNQETQYF. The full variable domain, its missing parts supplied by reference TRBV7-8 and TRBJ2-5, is GAGVSQSPRYKVAKRGQDVALRCDPISGHVSLFWYQQALGQGPEFLTYFQNEAQLDKSGLPSDRFFAERPEGSVSTLKIQRTQQEDSAVYLCASSHNRDNQETQYFGPGTRLLVL.